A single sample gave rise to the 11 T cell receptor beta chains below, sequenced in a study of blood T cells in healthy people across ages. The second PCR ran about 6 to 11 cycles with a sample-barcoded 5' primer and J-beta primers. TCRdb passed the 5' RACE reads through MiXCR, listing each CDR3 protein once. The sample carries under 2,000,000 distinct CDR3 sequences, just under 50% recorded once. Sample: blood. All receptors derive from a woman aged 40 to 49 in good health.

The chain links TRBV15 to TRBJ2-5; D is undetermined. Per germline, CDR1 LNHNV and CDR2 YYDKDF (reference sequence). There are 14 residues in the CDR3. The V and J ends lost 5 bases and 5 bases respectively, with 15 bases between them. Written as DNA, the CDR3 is TGTGCCACCAGCTTTCCTGGGAACTCGGAGACCCAGTACTTC. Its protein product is CATSFPGNSETQYF.

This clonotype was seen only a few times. The CDR3 nucleotides read TGTGCCAGCATGCTTACTTGGACAAGGGTGAACACTGAAGCTTTCTTT. The encoded protein is CASMLTWTRVNTEAFF. This chain joins TRBV28 and TRBJ1-1; perhaps TRBD1 as D (5 bases). The CDR3 has 16 amino acids. Germline CDR1 is MDHEN and CDR2 is SYDVKM. Deletions cut 7 bases from V and 0 bases from J, with 18 bases between.

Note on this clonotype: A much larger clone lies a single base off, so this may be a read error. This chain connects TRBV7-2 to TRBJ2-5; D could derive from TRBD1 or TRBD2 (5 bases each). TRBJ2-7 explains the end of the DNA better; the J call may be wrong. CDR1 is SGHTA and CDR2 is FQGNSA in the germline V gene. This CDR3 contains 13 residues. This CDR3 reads CASSVRDGYEQYF. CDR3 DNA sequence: TGTGCCAGCAGCGTAAGGGACGGCTACGAGCAGTACTTC.

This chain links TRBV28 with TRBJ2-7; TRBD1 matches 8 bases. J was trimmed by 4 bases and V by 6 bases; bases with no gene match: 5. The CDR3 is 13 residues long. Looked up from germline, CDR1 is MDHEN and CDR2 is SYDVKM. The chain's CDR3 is CASSTGGLYEQYF. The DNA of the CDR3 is TGTGCCAGCAGCACAGGGGGATTGTACGAGCAGTACTTC.

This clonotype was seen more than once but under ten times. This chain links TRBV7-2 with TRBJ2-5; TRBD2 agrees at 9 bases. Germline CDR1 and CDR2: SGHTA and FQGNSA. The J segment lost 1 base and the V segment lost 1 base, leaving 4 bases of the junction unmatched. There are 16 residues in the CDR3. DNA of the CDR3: TGTGCCAGCAGCTTAGGGTCTAGCGGGGCCCAAGAGACCCAGTACTTC. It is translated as CASSLGSSGAQETQYF.

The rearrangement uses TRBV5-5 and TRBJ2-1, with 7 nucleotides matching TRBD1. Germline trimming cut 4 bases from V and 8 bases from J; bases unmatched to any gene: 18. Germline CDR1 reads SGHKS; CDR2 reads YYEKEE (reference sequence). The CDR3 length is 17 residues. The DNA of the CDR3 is TGTGCCAGCAGCCGCTTAAGACAGGGCCTCTCTGAGGATGAGCAGTTCTTC. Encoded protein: CASSRLRQGLSEDEQFF.

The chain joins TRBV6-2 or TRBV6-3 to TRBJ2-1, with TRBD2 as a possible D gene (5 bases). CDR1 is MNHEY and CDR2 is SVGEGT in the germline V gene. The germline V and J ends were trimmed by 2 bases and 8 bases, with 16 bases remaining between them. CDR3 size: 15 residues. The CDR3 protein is CASSYTGSGSDEQFF. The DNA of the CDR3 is TGTGCCAGCAGTTACACCGGGTCGGGGAGCGATGAGCAGTTCTTC.

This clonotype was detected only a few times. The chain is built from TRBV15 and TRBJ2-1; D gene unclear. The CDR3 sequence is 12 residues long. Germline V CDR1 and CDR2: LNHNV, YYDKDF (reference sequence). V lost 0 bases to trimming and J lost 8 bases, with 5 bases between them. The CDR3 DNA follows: TGTGCCACCAGCAGAGACCGGGATGAGCAGTTCTTC. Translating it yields CATSRDRDEQFF.

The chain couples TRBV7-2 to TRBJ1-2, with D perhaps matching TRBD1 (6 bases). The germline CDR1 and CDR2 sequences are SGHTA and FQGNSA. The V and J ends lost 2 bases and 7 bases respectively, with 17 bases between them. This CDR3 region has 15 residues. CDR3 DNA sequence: TGTGCCAGCAGCTTATCGAGGACAGCCCTATTTGGCTACACCTTC. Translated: CASSLSRTALFGYTF.

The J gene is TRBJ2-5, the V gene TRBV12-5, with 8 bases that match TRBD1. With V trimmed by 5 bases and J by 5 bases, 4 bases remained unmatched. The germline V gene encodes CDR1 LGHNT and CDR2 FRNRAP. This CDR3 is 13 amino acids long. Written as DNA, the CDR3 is TGTGCTAGTGGTCGGCGACAGGGGGAGACCCAGTACTTC. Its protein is CASGRRQGETQYF.

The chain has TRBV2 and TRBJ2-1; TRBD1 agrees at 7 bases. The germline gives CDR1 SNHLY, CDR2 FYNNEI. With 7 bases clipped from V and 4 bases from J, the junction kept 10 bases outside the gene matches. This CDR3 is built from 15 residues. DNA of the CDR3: TGTGCCAGCATTCGACGGAACAGGGGATACAATGAGCAGTTCTTC. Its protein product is CASIRRNRGYNEQFF.